Following are 6 T cell receptor beta chains from one sample sequenced in a study of PD-L1 blockade in urothelial cancer. Time point given: pretreatment peripheral blood. Generated by immunoSEQ multiplex PCR, the TCRdb table keeps only in-frame clones and is missing some. The sample comprises some 44,000 clones, more than 70% of which are singletons, and 15% to 20% rests with the top ten. Sequenced material: PBMCs, taken around atezolizumab (anti-PD-L1) treatment. These receptors were taken from a man aged 55 to 70 with urothelial cancer.

The rearrangement joins TRBV5-1 to TRBJ2-5, with D possibly being TRBD2 (5 bases). This CDR3 spans 12 amino acids. V gave up 4 bases and J gave up 7 bases, with 11 bases separating them. The germline V gene has CDR1 SGHRS and CDR2 YFSETQ. CDR3 amino acids: CASSADEGTQYF. The CDR3 region has the DNA TGCGCCAGCAGCGCGGACGAGGGGACCCAGTACTTC.

The V and J genes are TRBV7-9 and TRBJ1-5; unclear D gene. This CDR3 comprises 15 residues. Deletions cut 3 bases from V and 1 base from J, with 10 bases between. Germline V lookup: CDR1 SEHNR, CDR2 FQNEAQ (reference sequence). The CDR3 region has the DNA TGTGCCAGCAGCTTTAGTCGGGGAAGCAATCAGCCCCAGCATTTT. Translated, it gives CASSFSRGSNQPQHF.

The rearrangement joins TRBV28 to TRBJ2-2, with 9 bases matching TRBD2. V shed 5 bases, J shed 2 bases, and the junction held 9 bases outside the gene matches. Germline CDR1 MDHEN, CDR2 SYDVKM. The CDR3 sequence is 17 residues long. The CDR3 region is CASSPSGLAGNTGELFF. CDR3 sequence (DNA): TGTGCCAGCAGTCCCTCTGGGCTAGCGGGAAACACCGGGGAGCTGTTTTTT.

This clone was seen a few times. The identical CDR3 is also encoded by other nucleotide sequences in the sample. The chain joins TRBV7-9 to TRBJ1-1, with a weak D call TRBD1 (5 bases). CDR1 and CDR2 (germline): SEHNR, FQNEAQ (reference sequence). V was pared by 3 bases and J by 1 base, with 6 bases between. The CDR3 covers 13 residues. CDR3 nucleotides: TGTGCCAGCAGCTTGCAGGGGAACACTGAAGCTTTCTTT. Protein: CASSLQGNTEAFF. Looking up the rest from reference TRBV7-9 and TRBJ1-1 gives the full variable domain: DTGVSQNPRHKITKRGQNVTFRCDPISEHNRLYWYRQTLGQGPEFLTYFQNEAQLEKSRLLSDRFSAERPKGSFSTLEIQRTEQGDSAMYLCASSLQGNTEAFFGQGTRLTVV.

The chain has TRBV30 and TRBJ1-1; 9 bases align to TRBD1. J lost 0 bases, V lost 4 bases, and 9 bases had no gene match. CDR1 GTSNPN and CDR2 SVGIG come from the germline V gene (reference sequence). This CDR3 has 16 residues. CDR3 protein: CAWTGQGRALNTEAFF. The CDR3 coding sequence is TGTGCCTGGACGGGACAGGGAAGGGCTTTGAACACTGAAGCTTTCTTT.

This sequence joins TRBV29-1 and TRBJ1-1, with a tentative D call TRBD1 (5 bases). CDR3 length: 13 residues. V was trimmed by 4 bases and J by 1 base, leaving 10 bases between them. Germline CDR1 SQVTM, CDR2 ANQGSEA. CDR3 loop: CSVVRQPNTEAFF. CDR3 nucleotides: TGCAGCGTTGTGAGACAGCCGAACACTGAAGCTTTCTTT.